Sequencing of this T cell receptor (beta chain) was carried out in a study of control samples from healthy donors and cancer patients. Germline V gene sequence: CDR1 SGHDN, CDR2 FVKESK. The CDR3 length is 14 residues. V lost 4 bases, J lost 8 bases, and 14 bases lay in between. This clone was seen once. TCRdb keeps only in-frame clones here, not all; method: immunoSEQ multiplex PCR. This table holds roughly 14,000 clones, around 86% found once. This chain joins TRBV14 and TRBJ1-4, with D hard to call. The TCR was taken from a woman between 70 and 85 years old with colorectal cancer. Source material: PBMCs. The CDR3 coding sequence is TGTGCCAGCAGCCCCAGAGGCGTGGGGGAAAAACTGTTTTTT. It specifies CASSPRGVGEKLFF.